One TCR beta chain is described in this entry. Its antigen is still unknown. The CDR3 spans 15 residues. J was trimmed by 1 base and V by 4 bases; bases with no gene match: 8. CDR1 DFQATT and CDR2 SNEGSKA come from the germline V gene (reference sequence). This specimen comes from a study of blood T cells in healthy people across ages. Combining a sample-barcoded 5' primer with a J-beta primer mix, a second PCR ran for about 7 to 12 cycles. Each cDNA molecule was tagged by a template-switch adaptor that had 12 random nucleotides. TCRdb used MiXCR to reprocess the 5' RACE reads, holding one entry per CDR3 protein. The sample contains about 570,000 distinct CDR3 sequences, 25% to 30% of which appear only once. Overall study findings and caveats: In the absence of known donor CMV status, changes in expanded clonotypes were possibly confounded. Long-lived and aged donors differed, with more naive CD4+ cells and higher diversity in the long-lived.

The sample comprised blood. The receptor's source is a woman aged 65 to 85 in good health. The chain couples TRBV20-1 to TRBJ2-3; 7 bases line up with TRBD1. The CDR3 protein is CSATRQGLGTDTQYF. DNA for the CDR3: TGCAGTGCTACCCGACAGGGTTTGGGCACAGATACGCAGTATTTT.